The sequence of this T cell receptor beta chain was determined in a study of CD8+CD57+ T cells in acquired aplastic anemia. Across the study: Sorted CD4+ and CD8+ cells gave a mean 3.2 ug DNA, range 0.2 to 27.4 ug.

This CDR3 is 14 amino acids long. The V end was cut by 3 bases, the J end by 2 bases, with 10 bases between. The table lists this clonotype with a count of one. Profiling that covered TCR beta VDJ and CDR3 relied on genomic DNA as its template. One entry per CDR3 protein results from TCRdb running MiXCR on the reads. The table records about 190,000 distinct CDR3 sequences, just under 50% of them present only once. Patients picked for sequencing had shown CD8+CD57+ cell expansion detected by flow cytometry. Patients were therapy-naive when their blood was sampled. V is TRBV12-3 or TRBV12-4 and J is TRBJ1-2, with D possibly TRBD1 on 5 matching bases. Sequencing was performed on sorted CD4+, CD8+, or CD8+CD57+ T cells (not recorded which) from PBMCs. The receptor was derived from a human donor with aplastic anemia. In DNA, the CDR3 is TGTGCCAGCAGTTTCGGGGCGTTGAACTATGGCTACACCTTC. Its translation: CASSFGALNYGYTF.